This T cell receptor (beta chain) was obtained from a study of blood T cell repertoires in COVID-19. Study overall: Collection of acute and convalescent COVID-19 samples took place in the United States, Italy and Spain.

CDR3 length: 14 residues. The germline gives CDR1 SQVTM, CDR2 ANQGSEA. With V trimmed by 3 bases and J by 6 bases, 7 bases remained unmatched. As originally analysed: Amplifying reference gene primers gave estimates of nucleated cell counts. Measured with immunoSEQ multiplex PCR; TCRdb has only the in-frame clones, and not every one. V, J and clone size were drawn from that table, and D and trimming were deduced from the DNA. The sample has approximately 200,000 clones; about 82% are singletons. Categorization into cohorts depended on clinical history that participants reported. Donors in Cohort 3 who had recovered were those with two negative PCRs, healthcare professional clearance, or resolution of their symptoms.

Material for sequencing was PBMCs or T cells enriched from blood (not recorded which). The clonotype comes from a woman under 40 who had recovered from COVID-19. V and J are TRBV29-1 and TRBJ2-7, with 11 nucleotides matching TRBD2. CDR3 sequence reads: CSVDSGRAQGEQYF. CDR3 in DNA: TGCAGCGTTGATAGCGGGAGGGCGCAGGGCGAGCAGTACTTC.